This T cell receptor (beta chain) came from a study of vaccination and CD4 T cells after COVID-19. Study-wide context: Samples were taken after vaccination, a median of around 76 days after dose two, with a range of 14 to 241.

The germline V gene has CDR1 ENHRY and CDR2 SYGVKD. This CDR3 has 14 amino acids. V was clipped by 8 bases and J by 4 bases; unmatched bases: 8. Study results and caveats: Convalescent patients displayed a median 86.3% of reactive clones emerging only post-vaccination.

Cultured CD4+ T cell DNA was sequenced using the Oncomine TCR Beta short-read assay. TCRdb called the PCR reads again in MiXCR, with one record for every CDR3 protein. The table shows 12,000 or so distinct CDR3 sequences, with about 19% occurring only once. This clonotype was observed a few times. Its antigen is still unknown. Treatment defined: roughly 11-day PBMC culture with coronavirus spike peptide pools or control peptides (ViraFEST assay). Under the ViraFEST approach, antigen-specific T cells were expanded with peptide pools and TCRs subsequently sequenced. The V and J genes are TRBV10-3 and TRBJ1-5; TRBD1 agrees at 7 bases. This clonotype originated in a human donor who received a COVID-19 vaccine. The sample consisted of CD4+ T cells from blood, cultured in vitro, taken before SARS-CoV-2 vaccination. The CDR3 coding sequence is TGTGCCATCGGGAGGACAGGAGGAAATCAGCCCCAGCATTTT. Translation: CAIGRTGGNQPQHF.